The 26 T cell receptor beta chains below all came from one sample that was sequenced in a study of shared clonotypes between healthy human individuals. Here immunoSEQ multiplex PCR was the method, and the copy in TCRdb shows in-frame clones only, minus some. The data show roughly 1,100,000 clones, around 74% seen once. Sequences were obtained from memory CD4+ T cells sorted from blood. As for subset: CD45RA-negative fraction. Every receptor here comes from a man between 18 and 35 years old in good health.

The V call is TRBV7-2, the J call TRBJ2-7; 7 positions match TRBD1. The CDR3 totals 14 residues. V dropped 5 bases and J dropped 2; count of bases not matched to a gene: 6. Germline V gene lookup returns CDR1 SGHTA and CDR2 FQGNSA. CDR3 sequence: CASSIDRAAYEQYF. In DNA, the CDR3 is TGTGCCAGCAGCATCGACAGGGCCGCCTACGAGCAGTACTTC.

The genes are TRBV2 and TRBJ2-5, with 9 bases identical to TRBD1. CDR1 and CDR2 from the germline V gene are SNHLY and FYNNEI. The trim removed 6 bases at V and 1 base at J, leaving 3 bases unmatched. The CDR3 is made up of 14 amino acids. The DNA of the CDR3 is TGTGCCAGCAGGGGACAGGGTCCCCAAGAGACCCAGTACTTC. Protein sequence: CASRGQGPQETQYF.

The V call is TRBV5-1, the J call TRBJ2-1; D not certain. This CDR3 has 9 residues. Germline assignment: CDR1 SGHRS and CDR2 YFSETQ. V lost 8 bases and J 6 bases, leaving 3 bases between the germline ends. CDR3 residues: CASSNEQFF. CDR3 sequence (DNA): TGCGCCAGTTCCAATGAGCAGTTCTTC.

The chain uses TRBV27 and TRBJ2-3; D might be TRBD1 (6 bases). V shed 6 bases and J shed 3 bases, with 10 bases lying between them. This CDR3 is 13 amino acids long. Germline CDR1 is MNHEY and CDR2 is SMNVEV (reference sequence). This CDR3 is CASRHTGTDTQYF. The CDR3 DNA sequence: TGTGCCAGCAGGCATACAGGGACAGATACGCAGTATTTT.

Details on this clone: This specimen includes other DNA sequences encoding the same CDR3. The rearrangement links TRBV27 to TRBJ1-6; D perhaps matches TRBD1 (5 bases). The CDR3 has 15 amino acids. With 2 bases removed from V and 7 bases from J, the gap between germline ends came to 12 bases. Germline-derived CDR1 and CDR2 are MNHEY and SMNVEV (reference sequence). In nucleotides, the CDR3 is TGTGCCAGCAGTTTAGGAGGGACCGGCAATTCACCCCTCCACTTT. Translated, it gives CASSLGGTGNSPLHF.

The rearrangement joins TRBV30 to TRBJ2-2, with D uncertain. Germline assignment: CDR1 GTSNPN and CDR2 SVGIG (reference sequence). V gave up 2 bases and J gave up 3 bases, with 19 bases separating them. The CDR3 contains 17 residues. The CDR3 here is CAWSPYVWQSDTGELFF. The CDR3 bases are TGTGCCTGGAGTCCTTACGTATGGCAGTCTGACACCGGGGAGCTGTTTTTT.

This rearrangement joins TRBV28 to TRBJ1-2, with D possibly being TRBD1 (5 bases). The germline V gene encodes CDR1 MDHEN and CDR2 SYDVKM. The CDR3 has 13 amino acids. V dropped 3 bases and J dropped 7 bases, with 12 bases sitting between them. In nucleotides, the CDR3 is TGTGCCAGCAGTTTTCCGAAGGGGCTTGGCTACACCTTC. Translation gives CASSFPKGLGYTF.

The chain joins TRBV5-4 to TRBJ2-3; 8 bases match TRBD2. With V trimmed by 10 bases and J by 1 base, 5 bases remained unmatched. Germline V CDR1 and CDR2: SGHNT, YYREEE (reference sequence). This CDR3 has 13 residues. DNA for the CDR3: TGTGCCGGTAGGCGGGGGGGCACAGATACGCAGTATTTT. This codes for CAGRRGGTDTQYF.

V and J are TRBV10-3 and TRBJ1-5; 7 nucleotides agree with TRBD1. Germline CDR1 ENHRY, CDR2 SYGVKD. With 1 base clipped from V and 0 bases from J, the junction kept 6 bases outside the gene matches. The CDR3 length is 17 residues. CDR3 loop: CAISEFLGQSSNQPQHF. DNA of the CDR3: TGTGCCATCAGTGAGTTCTTGGGACAGTCTAGCAATCAGCCCCAGCATTTT.

Only one count was recorded for this clone. The V and J genes are TRBV6-1 and TRBJ2-7; a possible D gene is TRBD2 (6 bases). With 2 bases removed from V and 2 bases from J, the gap between germline ends came to 22 bases. In germline, CDR1 is MNHNS, CDR2 SASEGT. There are 18 residues in the CDR3. The DNA of the CDR3 is TGTGCCAGCAGTGAAATAAGAATAGCGGCAAAACCCACCTACGAGCAGTACTTC. Translation: CASSEIRIAAKPTYEQYF.

The chain employs TRBV5-1 and TRBJ2-7, with D hard to call. The CDR3 is 12 amino acids. Germline V lookup: CDR1 SGHRS, CDR2 YFSETQ. Trimming removed 7 bases from V and 6 bases from J, with 14 bases in between. Here the CDR3 reads CASGYEVVEQYF. The CDR3 coding sequence is TGCGCCAGCGGATACGAAGTCGTCGAGCAGTACTTC.

This rearrangement joins TRBV25-1 to TRBJ1-5; D remains unclear. Germline V lookup: CDR1 MGHDK, CDR2 SYGVNS. Trimming left V 3 bases short and J 4 bases short, with 13 bases between. The CDR3 totals 15 residues. The chain's CDR3 is CASSDGTSWNQPQHF. Here the CDR3 DNA reads TGTGCCAGCAGTGATGGTACCTCTTGGAATCAGCCCCAGCATTTT.

The J gene is TRBJ1-2, the V gene TRBV7-9; a weak D match, TRBD1 (5 bases). The CDR3 totals 15 residues. Germline V gives CDR1 SEHNR, CDR2 FQNEAQ (reference sequence). Trimming shortened V by 5 bases and J by 0 bases, and 13 bases separated the two germline ends. CDR3 sequence: CASSPKTAANYGYTF. The CDR3, as DNA: TGTGCCAGCAGCCCAAAGACAGCCGCTAACTATGGCTACACCTTC. Combining the CDR3 with reference TRBV7-9 and TRBJ1-2 gives the whole variable domain DTGVSQNPRHKITKRGQNVTFRCDPISEHNRLYWYRQTLGQGPEFLTYFQNEAQLEKSRLLSDRFSAERPKGSFSTLEIQRTEQGDSAMYLCASSPKTAANYGYTFGSGTRLTVV.

About this clone: The junction departs from germline at one end; a sequencing error may be responsible. The CDR3 sequence is CASPLHRYAVF. CDR3 sequence (DNA): TGCGCCAGCCCGCTCCACAGATACGCAGTATTT. The chain couples TRBV10-1 to TRBJ2-3; D remains unclear. Germline V gene sequence: CDR1 WNHNN, CDR2 SYGVQD (reference sequence). There are 11 residues in the CDR3.

The chain has TRBV10-1 and TRBJ2-3; TRBD1 agrees at 8 bases. Trimming at V came to 0 bases and at J to 4 bases, leaving 3 bases not matched to a gene. The CDR3 loop spans 15 amino acids. Germline V gives CDR1 WNHNN, CDR2 SYGVQD (reference sequence). The CDR3 DNA follows: TGCGCCAGCAGTGAGTCTTCAGGGGGCGCAGATACGCAGTATTTT. This codes for CASSESSGGADTQYF.

This clone was seen more than once but under ten times. This chain connects TRBV10-3 to TRBJ1-2, with 9 bases fitting TRBD1. Germline V gives CDR1 ENHRY, CDR2 SYGVKD. V trimming: 7 bases; J trimming: 4 bases; junction bases outside the gene matches: 13. This CDR3 contains 16 residues. The CDR3 coding sequence is TGTGCCATCAACCATGGGACAGGGACTCCTGTCTATGGCTACACCTTC. Amino acid sequence: CAINHGTGTPVYGYTF.

The sample holds a few counts of this clone. As DNA, the CDR3 is TGCGCCAGCAGCTTTGTGGGGGAGAACACTGAAGCTTTCTTT. Its protein is CASSFVGENTEAFF. The rearrangement uses TRBV5-1 and TRBJ1-1; a weak D match, TRBD1 (5 bases). The CDR3 runs 14 residues. From germline, CDR1 is SGHRS and CDR2 YFSETQ. The V gene lost 2 bases and the J gene lost 1 base, with 9 bases spanning the gap. Based on the CDR3 plus reference TRBV5-1 and TRBJ1-1, the full variable domain is KAGVTQTPRYLIKTRGQQVTLSCSPISGHRSVSWYQQTPGQGLQFLFEYFSETQRNKGNFPGRFSGRQFSNSRSEMNVSTLELGDSALYLCASSFVGENTEAFFGQGTRLTVV.

The genes are TRBV18 and TRBJ1-2, with a weak D call TRBD1 (6 bases). Trimming stripped 2 bases from V and 4 bases from J, with 8 bases between. The germline V gene encodes CDR1 KGHSH and CDR2 LQKENI. The CDR3 runs 13 residues. CDR3 sequence reads: CASSPSRGYGYTF. The CDR3 coding sequence is TGTGCCAGCTCACCAAGCAGGGGCTATGGCTACACCTTC.

The chain has TRBV10-3 and TRBJ2-1, with D tentatively TRBD2 (6 bases). The CDR3 covers 14 residues. Germline CDR1 ENHRY, CDR2 SYGVKD. Trimming removed 6 bases from V and 0 bases from J, with 9 bases in between. CDR3 coding DNA: TGTGCCATCAGCGGGACTGGCTCCTACAATGAGCAGTTCTTC. Translating gives CAISGTGSYNEQFF.

This chain uses TRBV11-2 with TRBJ2-5, with a possible D match to TRBD2 (6 bases). With 2 bases removed from V and 4 bases from J, the gap between germline ends came to 8 bases. This CDR3 has 13 residues. Germline CDR1 reads SGHAT; CDR2 reads FQNNGV. CDR3 in DNA: TGTGCCAGCAGCTTACCGGGGGTAGAGACCCAGTACTTC. It is translated as CASSLPGVETQYF.

The V call is TRBV19, the J call TRBJ1-2; possibly TRBD1 for D (5 bases). V was trimmed by 3 bases and J by 5 bases, leaving 13 bases between them. There are 14 residues in the CDR3. Germline V lookup: CDR1 LNHDA, CDR2 SQIVND (reference sequence). This CDR3 is CASSIPRDSYGYTF. The CDR3, as DNA: TGTGCCAGTAGTATTCCAAGGGACTCATATGGCTACACCTTC.

V is TRBV5-1 and J is TRBJ2-7, with 8 bases lining up with TRBD1. The CDR3 covers 16 residues. Germline V gene lookup returns CDR1 SGHRS and CDR2 YFSETQ. Germline trimming cut 0 bases from V and 3 bases from J; bases unmatched to any gene: 8. CDR3 loop: CASSLGPGGAGYEQYF. The CDR3 bases are TGCGCCAGCAGCTTGGGCCCAGGGGGCGCGGGCTACGAGCAGTACTTC.

The rearrangement uses TRBV10-3 and TRBJ2-7; D is unresolved. Between the trimmed V and J ends, which lost 3 bases and 2 bases, there was a span of 11 bases. This CDR3 comprises 14 residues. Germline V gene sequence: CDR1 ENHRY, CDR2 SYGVKD. CDR3 in amino acids: CAISEKATTYEQYF. Written as DNA, the CDR3 is TGTGCCATCAGTGAAAAGGCTACCACCTACGAGCAGTACTTC.

This rearrangement joins TRBV5-4 to TRBJ2-1; 7 bases are shared with TRBD1. Losses at the gene ends were 9 bases for V and 8 bases for J; bases not matched to a gene: 8. CDR1 is SGHNT and CDR2 is YYREEE in the germline V gene (reference sequence). CDR3 length: 12 amino acids. The CDR3 DNA is TGTGCCATCCACAGGGGAGCGGATGAGCAGTTCTTC. Amino acids: CAIHRGADEQFF.

This chain uses TRBV7-8 with TRBJ1-1; 12 bases match TRBD1. V gave up 4 bases and J gave up 5 bases; unmatched junction bases: 8. The V gene's germline CDR1 is SGHVS and CDR2 FQNEAQ. The CDR3 loop spans 16 amino acids. The CDR3 reads CASSSRDRGLGTEAFF. The CDR3 DNA follows: TGTGCCAGCAGCTCCCGGGACAGGGGGCTTGGAACTGAAGCTTTCTTT.

This clone was found once. The CDR3, as DNA: TGTGCCAGCAGCTTTACTCACAGGGCGTCGGGGGAGCTGTTTTTT. Translating gives CASSFTHRASGELFF. The chain combines TRBV7-2 with TRBJ2-2; tentatively, D is TRBD1 (6 bases). This CDR3 region has 15 residues. Germline CDR1 is SGHTA and CDR2 is FQGNSA. Trimming took 3 bases from V and 8 from J, leaving 16 bases between them.